This T cell receptor (beta chain) was documented in a study of post-analysis software for immune sequencing data. General study points: TRBV5-6, TRBV5-1 and TRBV20-1 belonged to a set of five TRBV segments that were more frequent in patients than controls.

Tagging with unique molecular identifiers was a feature of the TCR beta cDNA libraries. It was from roughly 1.1 to 9.2 million T cells that around 500,000 cDNA molecules came. MiXCR, run by TCRdb on the PCR reads, gives a single entry per CDR3 protein. The data contain 430,000 or so distinct CDR3 sequences, over 30% of them seen just once; the ten biggest clones take up approximately 7.1%. About this clonotype itself: Its target is unknown.

Trimming stripped 4 bases from V and 1 base from J, with 6 bases between. The germline gives CDR1 SQVTM, CDR2 ANQGSEA. The CDR3 length is 12 residues. The receptor comes from a girl aged 2-9 years with multiple sclerosis. The chain carries TRBV29-1 and TRBJ2-3; D gene uncertain. Specimen: blood. The chain's CDR3 is CSVAQGTDTQYF. Here the CDR3 DNA reads TGCAGCGTTGCTCAGGGCACAGATACGCAGTATTTT.